A selection of T cell receptor beta chains follows, all from one sample in a study of blood T cell repertoires in COVID-19. Assay: immunoSEQ multiplex PCR; the TCRdb copy retains only in-frame clones and omits some. The table shows 350,000 or so clones, with 65% to 85% occurring only once. The sample comprised peripheral blood. Receptors originate from a man in his thirties or forties with active or convalescent COVID-19. Each CDR3 is given with its conserved first and last residue. D genes are given only for firm matches. Not every row has a clone size; where given, it reads once, few, many or a size class.

D: NA
size: NA
J: TRBJ1-1
V: TRBV2
CDR3: CASKGGANTEAFF
DNA: TGTGCCAGCAAGGGTGGGGCGAACACTGAAGCTTTCTTT

D: TRBD1
size: once
J: TRBJ1-2
V: TRBV5-1
CDR3: CASSRDSYYGYTF
DNA: TGCGCCAGCAGCAGGGACAGTTACTATGGCTACACCTTC

D: TRBD2
size: NA
J: TRBJ2-1
V: TRBV5-1
CDR3: CASSLAGTRLPNEQFF
DNA: TGCGCCAGCAGCTTGGCAGGGACTAGGCTGCCAAATGAGCAGTTCTTC

D: NA
size: NA
J: TRBJ2-5
V: TRBV7-8
CDR3: CASSSGGETQYF
DNA: TGTGCCAGCAGCTCTGGGGGGGAGACCCAGTACTTC

D: NA
size: NA
J: TRBJ1-2
V: TRBV3-1/TRBV3-2
CDR3: CASSPIRGAEGYTF
DNA: TGTGCCAGCAGCCCCATAAGGGGCGCGGAAGGCTACACCTTC

D: TRBD2
size: once
J: TRBJ2-3
V: TRBV4-1
CDR3: CASSQEERGGQDTQYF
DNA: TGCGCCAGCAGCCAAGAGGAACGGGGGGGCCAGGATACGCAGTATTTT

D: NA
size: NA
J: TRBJ1-6
V: TRBV10-3
CDR3: CAIRTAENNSPLHF
DNA: TGTGCCATCAGGACAGCAGAAAATAATTCACCCCTCCACTTT

D: NA
size: once
J: TRBJ1-3
V: TRBV4-1
CDR3: CASSRPTDSGNTIYF
DNA: TGCGCCAGCAGCCGACCGACAGACTCTGGAAACACCATATATTTT

D: TRBD1
size: NA
J: TRBJ2-3
V: TRBV7-3
CDR3: CASSLGTGHSDTQYF
DNA: TGTGCCAGCAGCTTAGGGACAGGGCATTCCGATACGCAGTATTTT

D: NA
size: NA
J: TRBJ2-1
V: TRBV20-1
CDR3: CSVHNYNEQFF
DNA: TGCAGTGTGCACAACTACAATGAGCAGTTCTTC

D: NA
size: NA
J: TRBJ2-1
V: TRBV7-3
CDR3: CASSLGSYNEQFF
DNA: TGTGCCAGCAGCCTAGGGAGTTACAATGAGCAGTTCTTC

D: NA
size: NA
J: TRBJ1-1
V: TRBV11-3
CDR3: CASSLDRGGAVFF
DNA: TGTGCCAGCAGCTTAGATCGTGGGGGGGCGGTTTTCTTT

D: TRBD1
size: NA
J: TRBJ1-2
V: TRBV6-5
CDR3: CASSRTGEVGGYTF
DNA: TGTGCCAGCAGTAGGACAGGGGAAGTAGGTGGCTACACCTTC

D: NA
size: NA
J: TRBJ1-4
V: TRBV28
CDR3: CASSSPLVGRHEKLFF
DNA: TGTGCCAGCAGTTCGCCCCTCGTGGGGAGGCATGAAAAACTGTTTTTT

D: TRBD1
size: NA
J: TRBJ1-2
V: TRBV30
CDR3: CAWLELERDRGKYGYTF
DNA: TGTGCCTGGCTCGAATTGGAGAGGGACAGGGGAAAGTATGGCTACACCTTC

D: TRBD2
size: NA
J: TRBJ2-1
V: TRBV5-1
CDR3: CASSLSTSLNEQFF
DNA: TGCGCCAGCAGCTTATCGACTAGCCTCAATGAGCAGTTCTTC

D: NA
size: NA
J: TRBJ1-6
V: TRBV28
CDR3: CASISLYSPLHF
DNA: TGTGCCAGCATCTCCCTTTATTCACCCCTCCACTTT

D: NA
size: NA
J: TRBJ2-5
V: TRBV5-4
CDR3: CASSRQDRETQYF
DNA: TGTGCCAGCAGCCGACAGGACCGAGAGACCCAGTACTTC

D: NA
size: once
J: TRBJ2-3
V: TRBV7-2
CDR3: CASSLVRQFTDTQYF
DNA: TGTGCCAGCAGCTTAGTGAGGCAGTTCACAGATACGCAGTATTTT

D: TRBD1
size: many
J: TRBJ1-1
V: TRBV30
CDR3: CAWSADLRGTEAFF
DNA: TGTGCCTGGAGTGCGGATCTCAGGGGGACTGAAGCTTTCTTT

D: NA
size: once
J: TRBJ1-2
V: TRBV7-6
CDR3: CASSLVTAHSGGGYTF
DNA: TGTGCCAGCAGCTTGGTTACGGCCCATTCCGGGGGGGGCTACACCTTC

D: NA
size: NA
J: TRBJ1-1
V: TRBV7-2
CDR3: CASSLGPTAGWDTEAFF
DNA: TGTGCCAGCAGCTTAGGGCCGACGGCCGGGTGGGACACTGAAGCTTTCTTT

D: NA
size: NA
J: TRBJ1-2
V: TRBV30
CDR3: CAWRGRGGNGYTF
DNA: TGTGCCTGGAGGGGACGCGGGGGCAATGGCTACACCTTC

D: NA
size: once
J: TRBJ1-2
V: TRBV4-2
CDR3: CASSLYRGRGDGYTF
DNA: TGTGCCAGCAGCCTATACCGGGGGAGGGGAGATGGCTACACCTTC

D: TRBD1
size: NA
J: TRBJ2-2
V: TRBV7-3
CDR3: CASSSTGEGELFF
DNA: TGTGCCAGCAGCTCGACAGGGGAAGGGGAGCTGTTTTTT

D: NA
size: few
J: TRBJ1-1
V: TRBV19
CDR3: CASSRIGHLREAPEAFF
DNA: TGTGCCAGTAGTCGGATCGGCCACCTGAGGGAGGCCCCTGAAGCTTTCTTT

D: NA
size: NA
J: TRBJ2-6
V: TRBV6-1
CDR3: CASSESSLANVLTF
DNA: TGTGCCAGCAGTGAGAGCTCTCTGGCCAACGTCCTGACTTTC

D: NA
size: NA
J: TRBJ2-1
V: TRBV27
CDR3: CASSLSAHSYNEQFF
DNA: TGTGCCAGCAGTTTGAGCGCCCACTCCTACAATGAGCAGTTCTTC

D: NA
size: NA
J: TRBJ2-7
V: TRBV9
CDR3: CASSRTSGGVAGDYEQYF
DNA: TGTGCCAGCAGCCGGACTTCGGGGGGCGTCGCGGGTGACTACGAGCAGTACTTC

D: TRBD2
size: NA
J: TRBJ2-3
V: TRBV4-1
CDR3: CASSRATSGRANTQYF
DNA: TGCGCCAGCAGCCGCGCGACTAGCGGGAGGGCCAATACGCAGTATTTT

D: NA
size: NA
J: TRBJ1-5
V: TRBV7-8
CDR3: CASSHLRDSSGSNQPQHF
DNA: TGTGCCAGCAGCCATCTCCGCGACAGCTCGGGCAGCAATCAGCCCCAGCATTTT

D: NA
size: few
J: TRBJ2-4
V: TRBV7-9
CDR3: CASSRETGSHIQYF
DNA: TGTGCCAGCAGCCGAGAAACAGGGAGTCACATTCAGTACTTC

D: NA
size: NA
J: TRBJ1-5
V: TRBV6-2/TRBV6-3
CDR3: CASSYLDSLNQPQHF
DNA: TGTGCCAGCAGTTACCTTGACAGTCTCAATCAGCCCCAGCATTTT

D: TRBD1
size: few
J: TRBJ2-5
V: TRBV6-4
CDR3: CASSDRASRETQYF
DNA: TGTGCCAGTTCTGACAGGGCCAGTAGGGAGACCCAGTACTTC

D: TRBD1
size: once
J: TRBJ2-1
V: TRBV5-1
CDR3: CASSFADRDYNEQFF
DNA: TGCGCCAGCAGCTTTGCGGACAGGGACTACAATGAGCAGTTCTTC

D: TRBD1
size: NA
J: TRBJ2-7
V: TRBV11-3
CDR3: CASSRGQGEFYEQYF
DNA: TGTGCCAGCAGCAGGGGACAGGGTGAGTTCTACGAGCAGTACTTC

D: TRBD2
size: NA
J: TRBJ2-1
V: TRBV24-1
CDR3: CATSDRAQGGNYNEQFF
DNA: TGTGCCACCAGTGACCGGGCCCAGGGAGGGAACTACAATGAGCAGTTCTTC

D: NA
size: NA
J: TRBJ1-6
V: TRBV12-3/TRBV12-4
CDR3: CASSFGWNSPLHF
DNA: TGTGCCAGCAGTTTCGGGTGGAATTCACCCCTCCACTTT

D: NA
size: NA
J: TRBJ2-1
V: TRBV7-3
CDR3: CASSFEVGSRNEQFF
DNA: TGTGCCAGCAGCTTTGAGGTCGGGTCAAGAAATGAGCAGTTCTTC

D: NA
size: NA
J: TRBJ2-5
V: TRBV23-1
CDR3: CASSQSWPVQETQYF
DNA: TGCGCCAGCAGTCAATCCTGGCCAGTCCAAGAGACCCAGTACTTC

D: NA
size: NA
J: TRBJ1-1
V: TRBV29-1
CDR3: CSVEGAGTEAFF
DNA: TGCAGCGTTGAGGGGGCCGGCACTGAAGCTTTCTTT

D: TRBD1
size: NA
J: TRBJ1-2
V: TRBV30
CDR3: CAWSGTGGMYGYTF
DNA: TGTGCCTGGAGTGGGACAGGGGGCATGTATGGCTACACCTTC

D: NA
size: NA
J: TRBJ2-7
V: TRBV21-1
CDR3: CASSKPNRGVDEQYF
DNA: TGTGCCAGCAGCAAACCGAACAGGGGGGTCGACGAGCAGTACTTC

D: NA
size: NA
J: TRBJ1-5
V: TRBV6-6
CDR3: CASSYSQGALWQPQHF
DNA: TGTGCCAGCAGTTACTCTCAAGGGGCGCTTTGGCAGCCCCAACATTTT

D: TRBD2
size: NA
J: TRBJ2-1
V: TRBV28
CDR3: CASSLLAGLETYNEQFF
DNA: TGTGCCAGCAGTTTGCTCGCGGGACTAGAGACCTACAATGAGCAGTTCTTC

D: NA
size: NA
J: TRBJ1-2
V: TRBV19
CDR3: CASSGTFTNYGYTF
DNA: TGTGCCAGTAGTGGCACCTTTACTAACTATGGCTACACCTTC

D: NA
size: NA
J: TRBJ1-4
V: TRBV25-1
CDR3: CASSDLGDPNEKLFF
DNA: TGTGCCAGCAGTGACCTCGGAGATCCAAATGAAAAACTGTTTTTT

D: NA
size: NA
J: TRBJ1-6
V: TRBV5-1
CDR3: CASSWGLGRTYNSPLHF
DNA: TGCGCCAGCAGCTGGGGACTGGGGAGGACCTATAATTCACCCCTCCACTTT

D: TRBD1
size: NA
J: TRBJ2-7
V: TRBV6-5
CDR3: CASSLDRGHSDEQYF
DNA: TGTGCCAGCAGCCTAGACAGGGGGCACTCCGACGAGCAGTACTTC

D: NA
size: NA
J: TRBJ1-5
V: TRBV18
CDR3: CASSPSGGNQPQHF
DNA: TGTGCCAGCTCACCGTCAGGGGGCAATCAGCCCCAGCATTTT

D: NA
size: NA
J: TRBJ2-3
V: TRBV9
CDR3: CASSESQGRVARDTQYF
DNA: TGTGCCAGCAGCGAATCCCAGGGGCGCGTTGCAAGAGATACGCAGTATTTT

D: NA
size: NA
J: TRBJ2-1
V: TRBV21-1
CDR3: CASSKSTSLYNEQFF
DNA: TGTGCCAGCAGCAAATCAACTAGCCTCTACAATGAGCAGTTCTTC

D: TRBD2
size: NA
J: TRBJ2-3
V: TRBV19
CDR3: CASSSGGGPDTQYF
DNA: TGTGCCAGTAGTTCGGGGGGGGGCCCAGATACGCAGTATTTT

D: TRBD2
size: NA
J: TRBJ2-3
V: TRBV10-3
CDR3: CAISGGTIGTDTQYF
DNA: TGTGCCATCAGTGGTGGGACTATTGGCACAGATACGCAGTATTTT

D: TRBD1
size: few
J: TRBJ2-2
V: TRBV4-1
CDR3: CASSQAGTGGTGELFF
DNA: TGCGCCAGCAGCCAAGCGGGGACAGGGGGCACCGGGGAGCTGTTTTTT

D: NA
size: NA
J: TRBJ2-2
V: TRBV6-5
CDR3: CASVALSNTGELFF
DNA: TGTGCCAGCGTCGCGTTGTCCAACACCGGGGAGCTGTTTTTT